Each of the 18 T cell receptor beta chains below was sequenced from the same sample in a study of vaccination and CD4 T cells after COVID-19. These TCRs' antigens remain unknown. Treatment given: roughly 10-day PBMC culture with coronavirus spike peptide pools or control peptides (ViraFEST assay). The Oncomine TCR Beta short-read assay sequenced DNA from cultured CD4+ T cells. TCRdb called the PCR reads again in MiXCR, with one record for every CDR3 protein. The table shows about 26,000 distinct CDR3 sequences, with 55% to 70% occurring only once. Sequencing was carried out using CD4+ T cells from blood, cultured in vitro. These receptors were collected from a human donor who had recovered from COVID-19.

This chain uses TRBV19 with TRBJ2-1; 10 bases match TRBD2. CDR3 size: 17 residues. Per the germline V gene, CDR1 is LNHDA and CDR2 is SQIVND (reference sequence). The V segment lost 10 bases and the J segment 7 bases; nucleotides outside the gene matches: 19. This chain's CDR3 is CATQSTDGLAGVNEQFF. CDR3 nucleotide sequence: TGTGCCACCCAAAGCACCGACGGGCTAGCGGGAGTGAATGAGCAGTTCTTC.

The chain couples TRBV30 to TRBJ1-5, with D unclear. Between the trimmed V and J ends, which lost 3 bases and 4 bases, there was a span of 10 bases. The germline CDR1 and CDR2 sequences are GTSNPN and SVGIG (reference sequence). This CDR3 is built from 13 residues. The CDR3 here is CAWSSSGNQPQHF. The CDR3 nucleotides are TGTGCCTGGAGCTCCTCTGGGAATCAGCCCCAGCATTTT.

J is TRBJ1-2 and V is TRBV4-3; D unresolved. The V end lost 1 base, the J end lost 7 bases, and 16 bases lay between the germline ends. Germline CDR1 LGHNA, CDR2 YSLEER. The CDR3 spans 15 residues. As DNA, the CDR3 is TGCGCCAGCAGCCAAGTCTGGGTTAGGGAATCTGGCTACACCTTC. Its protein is CASSQVWVRESGYTF.

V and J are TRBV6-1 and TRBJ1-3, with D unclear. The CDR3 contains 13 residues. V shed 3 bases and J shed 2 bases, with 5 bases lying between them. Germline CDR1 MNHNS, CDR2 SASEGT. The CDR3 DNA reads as TGTGCCAGCAGTGACCCGCCTGGAAACACCATATATTTT. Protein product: CASSDPPGNTIYF.

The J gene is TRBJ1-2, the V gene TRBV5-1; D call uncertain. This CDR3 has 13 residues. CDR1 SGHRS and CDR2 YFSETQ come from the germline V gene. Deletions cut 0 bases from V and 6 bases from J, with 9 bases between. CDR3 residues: CASSLEAVHGYTF. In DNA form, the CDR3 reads TGCGCCAGCAGCTTGGAGGCGGTCCATGGCTACACCTTC.

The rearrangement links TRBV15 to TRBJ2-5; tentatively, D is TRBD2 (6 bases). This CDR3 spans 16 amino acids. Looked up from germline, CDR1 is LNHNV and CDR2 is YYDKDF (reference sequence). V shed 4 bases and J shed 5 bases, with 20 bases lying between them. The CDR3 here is CATSTYLRVGGETQYF. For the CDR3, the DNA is TGTGCCACCAGCACATACCTGAGGGTAGGAGGGGAGACCCAGTACTTC.

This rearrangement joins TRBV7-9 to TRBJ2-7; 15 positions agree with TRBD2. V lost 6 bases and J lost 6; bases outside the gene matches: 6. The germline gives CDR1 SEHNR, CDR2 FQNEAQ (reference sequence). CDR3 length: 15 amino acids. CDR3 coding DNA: TGTGCCAGCAGTTCCCCGGGACTAGCGGGAGGCGAGCAGTACTTC. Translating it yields CASSSPGLAGGEQYF.

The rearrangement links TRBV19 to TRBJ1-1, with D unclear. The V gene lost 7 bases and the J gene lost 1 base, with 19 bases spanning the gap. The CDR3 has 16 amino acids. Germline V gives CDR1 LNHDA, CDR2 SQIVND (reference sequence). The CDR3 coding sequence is TGTGCCAGTACCGCTTCTCAAATAGTGTCGAACACTGAAGCTTTCTTT. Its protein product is CASTASQIVSNTEAFF.

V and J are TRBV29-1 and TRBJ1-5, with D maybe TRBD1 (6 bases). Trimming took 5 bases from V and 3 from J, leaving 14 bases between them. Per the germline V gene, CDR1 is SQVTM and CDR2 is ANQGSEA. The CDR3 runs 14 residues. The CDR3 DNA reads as TGCAGCGTTCTCTCGACAGGCTCCAATCAGCCCCAGCATTTT. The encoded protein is CSVLSTGSNQPQHF. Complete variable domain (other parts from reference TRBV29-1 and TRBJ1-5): SAVISQKPSRDICQRGTSLTIQCQVDSQVTMMFWYRQQPGQSLTLIATANQGSEATYESGFVIDKFPISRPNLTFSTLTVSNMSPEDSSIYLCSVLSTGSNQPQHFGDGTRLSIL.

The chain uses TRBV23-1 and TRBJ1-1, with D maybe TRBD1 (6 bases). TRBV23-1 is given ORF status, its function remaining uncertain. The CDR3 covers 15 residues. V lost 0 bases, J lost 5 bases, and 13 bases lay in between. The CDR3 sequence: CASSQSLRGRTEAFF. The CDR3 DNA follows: TGCGCCAGCAGTCAATCTCTCAGGGGACGGACTGAAGCTTTCTTT.

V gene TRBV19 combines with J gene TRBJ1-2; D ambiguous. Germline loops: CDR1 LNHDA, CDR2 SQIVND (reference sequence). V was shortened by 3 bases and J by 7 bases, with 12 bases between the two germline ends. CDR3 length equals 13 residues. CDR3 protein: CASSMGIRSGYTF. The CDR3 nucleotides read TGTGCCAGTAGTATGGGTATCCGAAGTGGCTACACCTTC.

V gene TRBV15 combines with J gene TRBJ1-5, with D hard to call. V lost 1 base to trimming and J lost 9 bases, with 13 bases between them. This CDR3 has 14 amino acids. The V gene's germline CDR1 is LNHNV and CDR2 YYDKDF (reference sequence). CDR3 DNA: TGTGCCACCAGCAGAGTAGGTCAGTTTCCGCCCCAGCATTTT. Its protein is CATSRVGQFPPQHF.

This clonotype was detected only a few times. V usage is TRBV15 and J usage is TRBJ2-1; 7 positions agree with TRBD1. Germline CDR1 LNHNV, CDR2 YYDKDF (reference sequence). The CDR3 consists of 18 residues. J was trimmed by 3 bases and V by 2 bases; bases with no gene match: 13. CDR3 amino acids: CATSRTLTRGQFYNEQFF. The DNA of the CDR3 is TGTGCCACCAGCAGAACCCTAACTAGGGGACAGTTCTACAATGAGCAGTTCTTC.

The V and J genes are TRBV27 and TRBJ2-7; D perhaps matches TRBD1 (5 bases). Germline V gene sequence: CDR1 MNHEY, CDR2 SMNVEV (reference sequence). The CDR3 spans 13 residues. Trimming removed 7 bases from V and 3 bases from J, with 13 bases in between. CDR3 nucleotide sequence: TGTGCCAGCACGTCGAAGACAGACTACGAGCAGTACTTC. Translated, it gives CASTSKTDYEQYF.

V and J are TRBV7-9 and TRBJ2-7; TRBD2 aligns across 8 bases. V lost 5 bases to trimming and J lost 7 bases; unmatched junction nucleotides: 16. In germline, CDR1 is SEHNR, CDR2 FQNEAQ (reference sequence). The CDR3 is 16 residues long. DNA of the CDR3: TGTGCCAGCAGCCCCCCGGTGGGGACTAGGGTACGGGAGCAGTACTTC. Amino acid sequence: CASSPPVGTRVREQYF.

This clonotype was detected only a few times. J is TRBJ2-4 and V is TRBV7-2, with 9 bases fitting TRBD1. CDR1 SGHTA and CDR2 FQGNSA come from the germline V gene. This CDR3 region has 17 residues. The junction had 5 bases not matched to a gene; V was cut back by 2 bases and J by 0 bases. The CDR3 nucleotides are TGTGCCAGCAGCTTAATGGGACAGGGACTAGCCAAAAACATTCAGTACTTC. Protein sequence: CASSLMGQGLAKNIQYF.

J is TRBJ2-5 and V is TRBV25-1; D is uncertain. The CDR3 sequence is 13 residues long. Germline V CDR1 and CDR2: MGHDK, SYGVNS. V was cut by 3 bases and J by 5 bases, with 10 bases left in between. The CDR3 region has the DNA TGTGCCAGCAGTGACGGCGTAGGGGAGACCCAGTACTTC. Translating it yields CASSDGVGETQYF.

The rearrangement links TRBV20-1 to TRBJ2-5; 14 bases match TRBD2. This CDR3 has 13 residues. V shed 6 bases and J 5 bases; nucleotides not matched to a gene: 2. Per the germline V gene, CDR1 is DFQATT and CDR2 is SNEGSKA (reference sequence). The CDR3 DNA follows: TGCAGTGCCCGGACTAGCGGGAGGGAGACCCAGTACTTC. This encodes CSARTSGRETQYF.